A selection of T cell receptor beta chains follows, all from one sample in a study of blood T cell repertoires in COVID-19. Clones were sequenced by immunoSEQ multiplex PCR, and TCRdb holds only the in-frame ones, with some missing. The repertoire consists of 100,000 to 150,000 clones, with around 80% occurring once and the leading ten covering about 18%. Sequenced: peripheral blood. All receptors derive from a man aged 25 to 40 with COVID-19, enrolled during active disease. The CDR3 runs from the conserved cysteine through the conserved F or W. The order of the fields is clone size, D gene, J gene, V gene, CDR3 protein, CDR3 DNA. A D gene is named only where the DNA matches it firmly. The size of a clone is reported for some rows only, either as once, few or many, or as a class for expanded clones.

size: NA; D: TRBD2; J: TRBJ2-3; V: TRBV19; CDR3: CASGGTTDTDTQYF; DNA: TGTGCCAGCGGTGGGACTACAGACACAGATACGCAGTATTTT
size: NA; D: NA; J: TRBJ1-4; V: TRBV30; CDR3: CAWSVPGGTNEKLFF; DNA: TGTGCCTGGAGTGTACCCGGGGGGACTAATGAAAAACTGTTTTTT
size: many; D: NA; J: TRBJ2-1; V: TRBV3-1/TRBV3-2; CDR3: CASSQVRPSGAQVYEQFF; DNA: TGTGCCAGCAGCCAAGTCCGCCCCTCAGGCGCTCAGGTCTATGAGCAGTTCTTC
size: NA; D: TRBD2; J: TRBJ2-5; V: TRBV9; CDR3: CASSPQGLAGGQETQYF; DNA: TGTGCCAGCAGCCCCCAGGGACTAGCGGGGGGACAAGAGACCCAGTACTTC
size: NA; D: TRBD1; J: TRBJ1-2; V: TRBV6-5; CDR3: CASSPGQGLDGYTF; DNA: TGTGCCAGCAGTCCGGGACAGGGGTTGGATGGCTACACCTTC
size: NA; D: NA; J: TRBJ2-1; V: TRBV4-1; CDR3: CASSLRTVGLVEQFF; DNA: TGCGCCAGCAGCCTCCGGACTGTTGGACTGGTTGAGCAGTTCTTC
size: NA; D: NA; J: TRBJ1-2; V: TRBV19; CDR3: CASLQGNYGYTF; DNA: TGTGCCAGCCTCCAGGGAAACTATGGCTACACCTTC
size: NA; D: TRBD2; J: TRBJ2-1; V: TRBV2; CDR3: CASSPSAGRGYNEQFF; DNA: TGTGCCAGCAGCCCCTCAGCAGGGAGGGGTTACAATGAGCAGTTCTTC
size: NA; D: TRBD1; J: TRBJ1-1; V: TRBV7-8; CDR3: CASSPWDRGLTDKAFF; DNA: TGTGCCAGCAGCCCCTGGGACAGGGGCCTCACGGATAAAGCTTTCTTT
size: NA; D: TRBD1; J: TRBJ1-4; V: TRBV18; CDR3: CASSPMGTGEKLFF; DNA: TGTGCCAGCTCACCAATGGGGACAGGGGAAAAACTGTTTTTT
size: NA; D: NA; J: TRBJ1-4; V: TRBV10-3; CDR3: CAISDPLRGGGSEKLFF; DNA: TGTGCCATCAGTGATCCTCTCCGAGGGGGGGGAAGTGAAAAACTGTTTTTT
size: NA; D: NA; J: TRBJ1-1; V: TRBV28; CDR3: CASSLTRTDTEAFF; DNA: TGTGCCAGCAGTCTAACACGGACAGACACTGAAGCTTTCTTT
size: NA; D: TRBD1; J: TRBJ2-5; V: TRBV5-1; CDR3: CASSRGTGPQETQYF; DNA: TGCGCCAGCAGCAGGGGGACAGGACCGCAAGAGACCCAGTACTTC
size: once; D: NA; J: TRBJ2-5; V: TRBV7-3; CDR3: CASSRDMGETQYF; DNA: TGTGCCAGCAGCCGGGACATGGGGGAGACCCAGTACTTC
size: NA; D: TRBD1; J: TRBJ2-7; V: TRBV13; CDR3: CASSLDRSSYEQYF; DNA: TGTGCCAGCAGCCTGGACAGGAGCTCCTACGAGCAGTACTTC
size: NA; D: TRBD1; J: TRBJ2-7; V: TRBV10-3; CDR3: CAISEGTAQAYEQYF; DNA: TGTGCCATCAGTGAGGGGACAGCCCAAGCCTACGAGCAGTACTTC
size: NA; D: TRBD1; J: TRBJ2-7; V: TRBV5-6; CDR3: CASSWGTGPGEQYF; DNA: TGTGCCAGCAGCTGGGGGACAGGTCCGGGGGAGCAGTACTTC
size: NA; D: NA; J: TRBJ2-7; V: TRBV10-1; CDR3: CASSERTPLDEQYF; DNA: TGCGCCAGCAGTGAGCGGACTCCCCTAGACGAGCAGTACTTC
size: NA; D: NA; J: TRBJ2-3; V: TRBV24-1; CDR3: CATSDLGQDTDTQYF; DNA: TGTGCCACCAGTGATTTGGGCCAGGACACAGATACGCAGTATTTT
size: NA; D: NA; J: TRBJ1-2; V: TRBV5-6; CDR3: CASSQVQATFGYTF; DNA: TGTGCCAGCAGCCAGGTCCAGGCGACCTTTGGCTACACCTTC
size: NA; D: TRBD2; J: TRBJ2-1; V: TRBV5-1; CDR3: CASSLAWRERGEQFF; DNA: TGCGCCAGCAGCTTGGCCTGGCGGGAGAGGGGTGAGCAGTTCTTC
size: NA; D: TRBD2; J: TRBJ2-5; V: TRBV29-1; CDR3: CSVESWTSGLGTQYF; DNA: TGCAGCGTTGAGAGTTGGACTAGCGGGCTGGGGACCCAGTACTTC
size: NA; D: NA; J: TRBJ1-6; V: TRBV30; CDR3: CAWTTGSGNSPLHF; DNA: TGTGCCTGGACTACAGGGTCCGGTAATTCACCCCTCCACTTT
size: NA; D: NA; J: TRBJ1-5; V: TRBV2; CDR3: CASSERNRGNQPQHF; DNA: TGTGCCAGCAGTGAAAGGAACAGGGGCAATCAGCCCCAGCATTTT
size: NA; D: TRBD1; J: TRBJ2-7; V: TRBV28; CDR3: CASSPSGQGYIYEQYF; DNA: TGTGCCAGCAGTCCGTCGGGACAGGGGTATATCTACGAGCAGTACTTC
size: once; D: TRBD1; J: TRBJ2-6; V: TRBV19; CDR3: CASSHRTGGLFSGANVLTF; DNA: TGTGCCAGTAGCCATCGGACAGGGGGCCTTTTCTCTGGGGCCAACGTCCTGACTTTC
size: NA; D: TRBD1; J: TRBJ1-1; V: TRBV4-3; CDR3: CASSPGTVDPTEAFF; DNA: TGCGCCAGCAGCCCAGGGACAGTGGATCCCACTGAAGCTTTCTTT
size: NA; D: NA; J: TRBJ1-5; V: TRBV7-3; CDR3: CASSRDTGFDQPQHF; DNA: TGTGCCAGCAGCCGTGATACAGGGTTTGATCAGCCCCAGCATTTT
size: NA; D: TRBD1; J: TRBJ2-7; V: TRBV13; CDR3: CASSDRGDEQYF; DNA: TGTGCCAGCTCAGACAGGGGGGACGAGCAGTACTTC
size: NA; D: NA; J: TRBJ1-3; V: TRBV10-2; CDR3: CASKHSGNTIYF; DNA: TGCGCCAGCAAACACTCTGGAAACACCATATATTTT